The entry below describes one TCR beta chain. The same CDR3 is also encoded by other DNA sequences in this sample. CDR1 is SGHTA and CDR2 is FQGTGA in the germline V gene. The CDR3 has 14 residues. The ends were cut back, 4 bases at V and 1 base at J, with 9 bases in the middle. This sample was included in a study of blood T cell repertoires in COVID-19. Overall study: The origin of the acute and convalescent COVID-19 samples was the United States, Italy and Spain. The cDNA or gDNA used as material had been derived from T cells, B-cell-depleted T cells, or PBMCs.

Study processing details: How many nucleated cells were present was estimated from reference gene primer amplification. Sequencing used immunoSEQ multiplex PCR; TCRdb keeps in-frame clones, though not all of them. For V, J and clone size, that table is used; D and trimming come from the DNA. In the table there are about 110,000 clones, about 75% of which are singletons. This chain uses TRBV7-3 with TRBJ2-3; D is perhaps TRBD2 (5 bases). This TCR came from an elderly woman with active or convalescent COVID-19. The sequencing input was peripheral blood. DNA for the CDR3: TGTGCCAGCAGCTCTGGGCGGGGCACAGATACGCAGTATTTT. Encoded protein: CASSSGRGTDTQYF.